One T cell receptor (beta chain) is described in this entry. This sample is part of a study of blood T cell repertoires in COVID-19. Only in-frame clones appear in the TCRdb table, and some are missing; sequencing was by immunoSEQ multiplex PCR. The repertoire holds around 290,000 clones, around nine tenths seen once, with around 2% in the top ten. Germline-derived CDR1 and CDR2 are SNHLY and FYNNEI. V was pared by 10 bases and J by 1 base, with 5 bases of the junction left unmatched. The CDR3 loop spans 13 amino acids. J is TRBJ1-2 and V is TRBV2; 8 bases are a match to TRBD1. Sequenced input: PBMCs or T cells enriched from blood (not recorded which). The TCR was taken from a woman aged 55-69 years in a cohort exposed to, infected with or recovered from COVID-19 (not recorded which). The CDR3: CATQGAYNYGYTF. CDR3 nucleotides: TGTGCCACCCAGGGGGCTTATAACTATGGCTACACCTTC.